One sample yielded the 25 T cell receptor beta chains listed below, sequenced in a study of read filtering for tumor transcriptome and immune sequencing. Molecular barcoded adaptors covering alpha/delta and beta/gamma chains were used on roughly 370 ng RNA. TCRdb reprocessed the reads via MiXCR and lists one record per CDR3 protein. The sample lists about 62,000 distinct CDR3 sequences; roughly 20% were seen once. Sequencing was carried out using a population of CD138-negative cells sorted from bone marrow. The origin of the receptors is a donor aged 40 or over with multiple myeloma.

As to this clonotype: Its ends do not fully match the called genes, so a read error is possible. This sequence joins TRBV7-8 and TRBJ1-5; TRBD1 might be the D (6 bases). The CDR3 totals 14 residues. CDR1 is SGHVS and CDR2 is FQNEAQ in the germline V gene. The CDR3: CASSLAQGNPPQHF. In DNA, the CDR3 is TGTGCCAGCAGCTTAGCTCAGGGGAATCCGCCCCAGCATTTT.

Regarding this clonotype: Possible read error: a much larger clone is one base away. This chain links TRBV29-1 with TRBJ2-3; possible D gene TRBD2, 6 bases. Germline V gives CDR1 SQVTM, CDR2 ANQGSEA. The CDR3 extends over 15 amino acids. The CDR3 region is CGVEPGPRGTDTQYF. CDR3 nucleotide sequence: TGCGGCGTTGAACCGGGGCCTCGGGGGACAGATACGCAGTATTTT.

This clonotype has a count of ten or more. CDR3 sequence (DNA): TGCAGCGTCCGCCGGGACACCGGTTGGAACGAGCAGTACTTC. This codes for CSVRRDTGWNEQYF. The V gene is TRBV29-1, the J gene TRBJ2-7, with TRBD1 as a possible D gene (6 bases). The CDR3 covers 14 residues. With 6 bases removed from V and 5 bases from J, the gap between germline ends came to 20 bases. CDR1 is SQVTM and CDR2 is ANQGSEA in the germline V gene.

For this clonotype: A clone one base away is much larger, so this may be a read error. The rearrangement joins TRBV14 to TRBJ2-1, with a possible D match to TRBD1 (5 bases). CDR1 is SGHDN, CDR2 FVKESK, per germline. The CDR3 length is 12 residues. The CDR3 protein is CASSQDRVRKSF. The CDR3 DNA sequence: TGTGCCAGCAGCCAAGACAGGGTAAGGAAGTCCTTC.

This clonotype showed up many times. Compared with germline, one end of the junction differs, possibly owing to a read error. V and J are TRBV5-1 and TRBJ2-1, with 7 bases lining up with TRBD2. CDR3 size: 15 residues. The germline V gene has CDR1 SGHRS and CDR2 YFSETQ. CDR3 in DNA: TGTGCCAGCAGCTTGGTGGCTAGCGGCTACAATGAGCAGTTCTTC. Its translation is CASSLVASGYNEQFF.

This clonotype has ten or more counts. The chain is built from TRBV4-2 and TRBJ2-7, with D perhaps TRBD2 (6 bases). V lost 0 bases to trimming and J lost 1 base, with 13 bases between them. The CDR3 length is 16 residues. CDR1 and CDR2 from the germline V gene are LGHNA and YNFKEQ. Written as DNA, the CDR3 is TGTGCCAGCAGCCAAGAATCCGGGACTCCATCCTACGAGCAGTACTTC. Translating gives CASSQESGTPSYEQYF.

Concerning this clonotype itself: A read error may explain this, as a much larger clone is one base away. The J gene is TRBJ2-5, the V gene TRBV7-2; no clear D gene. The CDR3 has 14 residues. The V end lost 8 bases, the J end lost 5 bases, and 18 bases lay between the germline ends. Per germline, CDR1 SGHTA and CDR2 FQGNSA. CDR3 loop: CASGYVGRDETQYF. For the CDR3, the DNA is TGTGCCAGCGGATACGTAGGAAGGGATGAGACCCAGTACTTC.

This clonotype was observed many times. The rearrangement uses TRBV5-1 and TRBJ2-5; 9 positions match TRBD2. The germline gives CDR1 SGHRS, CDR2 YFSETQ. CDR3 length: 14 residues. J was trimmed by 1 base and V by 5 bases; bases with no gene match: 3. CDR3 residues: CASSRTSAQETQYF. Here the CDR3 DNA reads TGCGCCAGCAGTCGGACTAGCGCCCAAGAGACCCAGTACTTC.

In its sample, this clonotype was seen many times. The gene calls are TRBV30 and TRBJ2-2; D unclear. Germline V CDR1 and CDR2: GTSNPN, SVGIG (reference sequence). There are 13 residues in the CDR3. Trimming shortened V by 0 bases and J by 8 bases, and 10 bases separated the two germline ends. CDR3 DNA: TGTGCCTGGAGTGTATGGGGTGTTGGGGAGCTGTTTTTT. Translated, it gives CAWSVWGVGELFF.

This clonotype was counted only a few times. This chain uses TRBV20-1 with TRBJ2-5; 11 bases are shared with TRBD2. Germline V lookup: CDR1 DFQATT, CDR2 SNEGSKA (reference sequence). CDR3 length equals 14 residues. V gave up 5 bases and J gave up 2 bases; unmatched junction bases: 4. For the CDR3, the DNA is TGCAGTGCTTTTAGCGGGGGGGGTCAAGAGACCCAGTACTTC. The encoded protein is CSAFSGGGQETQYF.

This clonotype showed up many times. The chain combines TRBV24-1 with TRBJ2-1; the match to TRBD1 covers 9 bases. CDR3 size: 16 residues. Trimming removed 3 bases from V and 7 bases from J; junction bases left unmatched: 9. CDR1 is KGHDR and CDR2 is SFDVKD in the germline V gene. The CDR3 region has the DNA TGTGCCACCAGTGATGTACCGGGGACAGGGAGAAATGAGCAGTTCTTC. Its protein is CATSDVPGTGRNEQFF.

This clonotype is medium-sized. The J gene is TRBJ1-6, the V gene TRBV28; D may be TRBD1 (5 bases). Per the germline V gene, CDR1 is MDHEN and CDR2 is SYDVKM. V was cut by 8 bases and J by 9 bases, with 20 bases left in between. The CDR3 is made up of 15 amino acids. In DNA, the CDR3 is TGTGCCAGCCATCGGTCGCAGGGAGTATCTTCACCCCTCCACTTT. This gives the protein CASHRSQGVSSPLHF.

In its sample, this clonotype was seen many times. V usage is TRBV5-1 and J usage is TRBJ2-7, with a possible D match to TRBD1 (6 bases). Trimming removed 4 bases at V and 2 bases at J, with 13 bases between. The CDR3 extends over 14 amino acids. Germline CDR1 and CDR2: SGHRS and YFSETQ. The CDR3, as DNA: TGCGCCAGCAGCCCAAGGACAGACACCTACGAGCAGTACTTC. It encodes CASSPRTDTYEQYF.

This clonotype came up many times. The chain combines TRBV6-5 with TRBJ1-1; perhaps TRBD1 as D (6 bases). This CDR3 comprises 12 residues. V was trimmed by 5 bases and J by 4 bases, leaving 8 bases between them. Looked up from germline, CDR1 is MNHEY and CDR2 is SVGAGI. Here the CDR3 reads CASSPQGTEAFF. CDR3 DNA: TGTGCCAGCAGTCCACAGGGCACTGAAGCTTTCTTT.

The sample holds many counts of this clonotype. The genes are TRBV19 and TRBJ2-5; D possibly corresponds to TRBD1 (6 bases). CDR1 and CDR2 (germline): LNHDA, SQIVND (reference sequence). V was shortened by 8 bases and J by 0 bases, with 10 bases between the two germline ends. The CDR3 contains 13 residues. CDR3 nucleotide sequence: TGTGCCAGTCGCCGGGACAACCAAGAGACCCAGTACTTC. It is translated as CASRRDNQETQYF.

This clonotype was found many times. This chain joins TRBV3-1 and TRBJ2-1; D may be TRBD2 (6 bases). Germline CDR1 is LGHDT and CDR2 is YNNKEL (reference sequence). CDR3 length: 17 amino acids. V lost 0 bases and J 2 bases, leaving 14 bases between the germline ends. CDR3 sequence reads: CASSQDRISGTYNEQFF. In nucleotides, the CDR3 is TGTGCCAGCAGCCAAGATCGTATTAGCGGTACCTACAATGAGCAGTTCTTC.

As concerns this clonotype: A much larger clone lies a single base off, so this may be a read error. Here the CDR3 omits its conserved ending phenylalanine or tryptophan, so a read error is the likely source. The chain combines TRBV7-9 with TRBJ2-7; weak D call: TRBD2 (5 bases). CDR1 is SEHNR, CDR2 FQNEAQ, per germline (reference sequence). CDR3 length: 14 residues. Trimming pared 4 bases from V and 1 base from J, leaving 11 bases between. As DNA, the CDR3 is TGTGCCAGCAGCTCGGACTTATCTTCCTACGAGCAGTACATC. This sequence encodes CASSSDLSSYEQYI.

This clonotype was picked up many times. V usage is TRBV19 and J usage is TRBJ2-1, with 8 bases identical to TRBD2. The CDR3 is 14 amino acids. Germline trimming cut 10 bases from V and 7 bases from J; bases unmatched to any gene: 12. Germline CDR1 and CDR2: LNHDA and SQIVND (reference sequence). This CDR3 reads CAISAGGNGNEQFF. DNA for the CDR3: TGTGCCATTTCCGCGGGGGGAAATGGTAATGAGCAGTTCTTC.

Concerning this clonotype: Possible read error: a much larger clone is one base away. Because it lacks the conserved phenylalanine or tryptophan at the end, this CDR3 is likely a read error. V is TRBV14 and J is TRBJ2-1, with D unresolved. The V gene's germline CDR1 is SGHDN and CDR2 FVKESK. The CDR3 spans 16 residues. Trimming shortened V by 4 bases and J by 3 bases, and 16 bases separated the two germline ends. The CDR3 DNA is TGTGCCAGCAGCCTTGTGGCGAACTTGTTCTACAATGAGCAGTTCCTC. Translating gives CASSLVANLFYNEQFL.

This clonotype showed up many times. As DNA, the CDR3 is TGTGCCAGCAGCGACAGCTACAATGAGCAGTTCTTC. It yields the protein CASSDSYNEQFF. This chain connects TRBV2 to TRBJ2-1; a weak D match, TRBD1 (5 bases). Germline CDR1 SNHLY, CDR2 FYNNEI. The V gene lost 6 bases and the J gene lost 3 bases, with 6 bases spanning the gap. The CDR3 covers 12 residues.

V is TRBV7-8 and J is TRBJ2-7; TRBD2 is a possible D gene (6 bases). This CDR3 spans 12 amino acids. CDR1 SGHVS and CDR2 FQNEAQ come from the germline V gene. Trimming removed 9 bases from V and 7 bases from J, with 16 bases in between. CDR3: CASGVTGGEQYF. CDR3 nucleotides: TGTGCCAGTGGCGTAACAGGAGGGGAGCAGTACTTC.

At least ten counts were recorded for this clonotype. This sequence joins TRBV5-1 and TRBJ1-1; TRBD1 is a possible D gene (5 bases). Germline V gene sequence: CDR1 SGHRS, CDR2 YFSETQ. V lost 4 bases to trimming and J lost 1 base, with 14 bases between them. CDR3 length equals 15 residues. Written as DNA, the CDR3 is TGCGCCAGCAGCGGAAAGAGGGGAAGGAACACTGAAGCTTTCTTT. It encodes CASSGKRGRNTEAFF.

This clonotype was seen at least ten times. V is TRBV12-3 or TRBV12-4 and J is TRBJ2-3; D tentatively fits TRBD1 or TRBD2 (6 bases each). This CDR3 has 12 amino acids. V lost 5 bases to trimming and J lost 6 bases, with 9 bases between them. The CDR3 bases are TGTGCCAGCAGTCGGGGGCGTGATACGCAGTATTTT. It codes for CASSRGRDTQYF.

This clonotype was counted ten times or more. V is TRBV5-1 and J is TRBJ2-7; TRBD2 agrees at 12 bases. The J segment lost 0 bases and the V segment lost 4 bases, leaving 5 bases of the junction unmatched. This CDR3 has 16 amino acids. Germline CDR1 is SGHRS and CDR2 is YFSETQ. CDR3: CASSPRTSGDSYEQYF. The CDR3 nucleotides are TGCGCCAGCAGCCCCCGGACTAGCGGGGACTCCTACGAGCAGTACTTC.

Worth noting for this clonotype: The junction departs from the called germline gene at one end, perhaps through a read error. This chain links TRBV13 with TRBJ2-3; no firm D call. The CDR3 covers 16 residues. Per germline, CDR1 PRHDT and CDR2 FYEKMQ (reference sequence). The CDR3 protein is CASGFELPDRTDTQYF. The CDR3 DNA sequence: TGTGCCAGCGGCTTTGAATTGCCAGACCGGACAGATACGCAGTATTTT.